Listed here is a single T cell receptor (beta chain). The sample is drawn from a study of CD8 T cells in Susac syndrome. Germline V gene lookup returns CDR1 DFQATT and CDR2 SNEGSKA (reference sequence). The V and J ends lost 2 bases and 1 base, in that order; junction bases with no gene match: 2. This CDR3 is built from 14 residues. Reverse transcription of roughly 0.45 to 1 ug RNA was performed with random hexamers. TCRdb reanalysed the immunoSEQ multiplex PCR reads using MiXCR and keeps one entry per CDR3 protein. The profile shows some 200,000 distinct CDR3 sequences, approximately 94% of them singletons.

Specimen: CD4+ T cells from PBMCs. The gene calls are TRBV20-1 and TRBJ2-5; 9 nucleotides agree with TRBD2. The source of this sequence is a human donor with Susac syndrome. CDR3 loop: CSARLAGTQETQYF. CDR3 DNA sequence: TGCAGTGCTAGACTAGCGGGGACCCAAGAGACCCAGTACTTC.